This passage covers 8 T cell receptor beta chains from one sample sequenced in a study of T cells in Graves' hyperthyroidism and ophthalmopathy. Regions amplified from RNA transcripts were the TCR beta CDR3 regions. The study used the HTBI primer set for a first-round RT-PCR of the TCR CDR3. TCRdb called the multiplex PCR reads again in MiXCR, with one record for every CDR3 protein. The table has about 460,000 distinct CDR3 sequences, less than 25% seen once. Sequences were obtained from blood. The receptors shown here come from an older woman with Graves' ophthalmopathy.

V usage is TRBV2 and J usage is TRBJ1-1; D remains ambiguous. The V end lost 3 bases, the J end lost 3 bases, and 5 bases lay between the germline ends. Germline V gene data show CDR1 as SNHLY and CDR2 as FYNNEI. The CDR3 runs to 12 residues. CDR3: CASSEIYTEAFF. The DNA for the CDR3 is TGTGCCAGCAGTGAGATTTACACTGAAGCTTTCTTT.

This clonotype was seen a few times. V and J are TRBV10-3 and TRBJ2-7; TRBD1 matches at 7 bases. Germline V gene data show CDR1 as ENHRY and CDR2 as SYGVKD. This CDR3 is 14 amino acids long. Trimming cost V 3 bases and J 3 bases; bases outside gene matches: 5. The CDR3 nucleotides read TGTGCCATCAGTGATCCAGCAGGGGGCTACGAGCAGTACTTC. Amino acids: CAISDPAGGYEQYF.

This clonotype was counted many times. J is TRBJ2-7 and V is TRBV2; D might be TRBD2 (5 bases). The CDR3 consists of 14 residues. V was trimmed by 1 base and J by 0 bases, leaving 7 bases between them. Germline CDR1 and CDR2: SNHLY and FYNNEI. CDR3 residues: CASSEVAFSYEQYF. As DNA, the CDR3 is TGTGCCAGCAGTGAAGTAGCGTTCTCCTACGAGCAGTACTTC.

The sample holds many counts of this clonotype. V is TRBV12-3 or TRBV12-4 and J is TRBJ2-7; D is possibly TRBD2 (5 bases). This CDR3 spans 16 amino acids. Trimming took off 4 bases at V and 4 bases at J, with 20 bases between the two ends. The DNA of the CDR3 is TGTGCCAGCAGTTCACCCCTGACTGGAGGAGAATACGAGCAGTACTTC. As protein: CASSSPLTGGEYEQYF.

The V gene is TRBV5-8, the J gene TRBJ1-1; 7 nucleotides agree with TRBD1. The CDR3 has 14 amino acids. J was trimmed by 5 bases and V by 2 bases; bases with no gene match: 6. CDR1 and CDR2 from the germline V gene are SGHTS and YDEGEE. The CDR3, as DNA: TGTGCCAGCAGCTTACAGGGGATGAGGACTGAAGCTTTCTTT. Translating it yields CASSLQGMRTEAFF.

In its sample, this clonotype was seen a few times. This chain joins TRBV10-3 and TRBJ2-2; 8 bases match TRBD1. Trimming took 7 bases from V and 1 from J; bases not matched to a gene: 2. The CDR3 spans 14 residues. The germline V gene encodes CDR1 ENHRY and CDR2 SYGVKD. CDR3 in DNA: TGTGCCATCAATGGACAGGGGAACACCGGGGAGCTGTTTTTT. Translated: CAINGQGNTGELFF.

This clonotype was seen more than once but under ten times. The chain uses TRBV7-8 and TRBJ2-5, with 7 bases lining up with TRBD1. The V gene's germline CDR1 is SGHVS and CDR2 FQNEAQ. With 3 bases clipped from V and 5 bases from J, the junction kept 3 bases outside the gene matches. This CDR3 region has 13 residues. For the CDR3, the DNA is TGTGCCAGCAGCTTCGACAGGGTGGAGACCCAGTACTTC. Its protein is CASSFDRVETQYF.

The chain uses TRBV13 and TRBJ1-2; TRBD1 is a possible D gene (6 bases). This CDR3 is 15 amino acids long. V lost 3 bases and J lost 1, with 12 bases in between. The V gene's germline CDR1 is PRHDT and CDR2 FYEKMQ (reference sequence). The CDR3 DNA sequence: TGTGCCAGCAGCTTTACAGGGAAAGGTAACTATGGCTACACCTTC. Its translation: CASSFTGKGNYGYTF. Based on the CDR3 plus reference TRBV13 and TRBJ1-2, the full variable domain is AAGVIQSPRHLIKEKRETATLKCYPIPRHDTVYWYQQGPGQDPQFLISFYEKMQSDKGSIPDRFSAQQFSDYHSELNMSSLELGDSALYFCASSFTGKGNYGYTFGSGTRLTVV.